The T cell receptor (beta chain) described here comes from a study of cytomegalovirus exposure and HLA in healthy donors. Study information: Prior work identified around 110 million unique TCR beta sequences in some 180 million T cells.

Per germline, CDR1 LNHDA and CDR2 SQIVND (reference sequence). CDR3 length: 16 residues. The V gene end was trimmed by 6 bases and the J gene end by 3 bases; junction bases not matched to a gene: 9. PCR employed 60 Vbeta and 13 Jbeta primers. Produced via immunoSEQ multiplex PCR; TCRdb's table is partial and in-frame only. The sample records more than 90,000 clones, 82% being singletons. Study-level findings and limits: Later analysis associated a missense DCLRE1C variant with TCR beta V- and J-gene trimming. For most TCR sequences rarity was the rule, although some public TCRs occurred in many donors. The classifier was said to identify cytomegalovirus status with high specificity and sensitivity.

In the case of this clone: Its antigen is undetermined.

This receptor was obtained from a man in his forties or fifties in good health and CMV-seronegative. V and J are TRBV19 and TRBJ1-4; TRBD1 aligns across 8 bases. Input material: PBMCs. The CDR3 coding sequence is TGTGCCAGTAGACCCCAGGGGGCGCGGGCTAATGAAAAACTGTTTTTT. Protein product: CASRPQGARANEKLFF.